The 20 T cell receptor beta chains below come from one sample, sequenced in a study of shared clonotypes between healthy human individuals. Clones were sequenced by immunoSEQ multiplex PCR, and TCRdb holds only the in-frame ones, with some missing. The data show some 2 million clones, 85% to 95% seen once. Material: naive CD4+ T cells sorted from blood. Subset: CD45RA+ positively selected. The origin of the receptors is a man younger than 35 in good health.

The chain uses TRBV6-6 and TRBJ2-7; 8 bases fit TRBD1. Germline CDR1 MNHNY, CDR2 SVGAGI (reference sequence). Trimming removed 5 bases from V and 2 bases from J; junction bases left unmatched: 8. This CDR3 comprises 15 residues. The CDR3 reads CASSDGQGHPYEQYF. The CDR3 DNA sequence: TGTGCCAGCAGTGATGGACAGGGCCACCCCTACGAGCAGTACTTC.

V gene TRBV2 combines with J gene TRBJ2-2, with no clear D. V was pared by 4 bases and J by 6 bases, with 9 bases between. This CDR3 comprises 13 residues. The germline gives CDR1 SNHLY, CDR2 FYNNEI. CDR3 sequence: CASSVAQAGELFF. For the CDR3, the DNA is TGTGCCAGCAGTGTCGCCCAAGCCGGGGAGCTGTTTTTT.

This sequence joins TRBV11-3 and TRBJ1-3; a possible D gene is TRBD1 (5 bases). The CDR3 contains 16 residues. Trimming left V 3 bases short and J 1 base short, with 13 bases between. Germline values: CDR1 SGHNT, CDR2 YENEEA. CDR3 residues: CASSLGQGRSGNTIYF. The CDR3 DNA sequence: TGTGCCAGCAGCTTGGGTCAGGGAAGATCTGGAAACACCATATATTTT.

This chain links TRBV10-1 with TRBJ1-5, with 7 bases matching TRBD1. In germline, CDR1 is WNHNN, CDR2 SYGVQD (reference sequence). Unmatched junction bases numbered 8, after V lost 6 bases and J lost 3 bases. The CDR3 sequence is 15 residues long. CDR3 sequence (DNA): TGCGCCAGCAGCGCTGGACAGGCGACCAATCAGCCCCAGCATTTT. Translation: CASSAGQATNQPQHF.

In DNA, the CDR3 is TGTGCCTGGAGTGCCTCAAACTACAATGAGCAGTTCTTC. Translation: CAWSASNYNEQFF. The gene calls are TRBV30 and TRBJ2-1; D not certain. CDR1 GTSNPN and CDR2 SVGIG come from the germline V gene (reference sequence). This CDR3 is 13 amino acids long. V was pared by 1 base and J by 3 bases, with 7 bases between.

The V call is TRBV7-2, the J call TRBJ2-5; D remains ambiguous. From germline, CDR1 is SGHTA and CDR2 FQGNSA. The CDR3 has 11 amino acids. V was cut by 5 bases and J by 5 bases, with 6 bases left in between. CDR3 loop: CASSALETQYF. The CDR3 DNA reads TGTGCCAGCAGCGCGTTGGAGACCCAGTACTTC. Full variable domain (outside the CDR3, taken from reference TRBV7-2 and TRBJ2-5): GAGVSQSPSNKVTEKGKDVELRCDPISGHTALYWYRQSLGQGLEFLIYFQGNSAPDKSGLPSDRFSAERTGGSVSTLTIQRTQQEDSAVYLCASSALETQYFGPGTRLLVL.

V and J are TRBV6-5 and TRBJ1-6; D unresolved. The V gene lost 6 bases and the J gene lost 9 bases, with 15 bases spanning the gap. The CDR3 covers 14 residues. Per germline, CDR1 MNHEY and CDR2 SVGAGI. Here the CDR3 reads CASRRASWGSPLHF. The CDR3 DNA follows: TGTGCCAGCAGGCGGGCCAGTTGGGGTTCACCCCTCCACTTT.

Regarding this clone: Additional DNA sequences in this sample encode the identical CDR3. CDR3 bases: TGTGCCAGCAGCTTAGGGACTAGCGGGGGTGAGACCCAGTACTTC. Its protein is CASSLGTSGGETQYF. The chain has TRBV11-3 and TRBJ2-5, with 13 bases lining up with TRBD2. J lost 5 bases, V lost 1 base, and 1 base had no gene match. This CDR3 contains 15 residues. Germline lookup yields CDR1 SGHNT and CDR2 YENEEA.

With regard to this clone: Other DNA sequences from this sample encode an identical CDR3 as well. The rearrangement uses TRBV5-1 and TRBJ2-5; the D gene could be TRBD1 or TRBD2 (5 bases each). Germline V gene sequence: CDR1 SGHRS, CDR2 YFSETQ. The CDR3 length is 15 residues. The ends were cut back, 0 bases at V and 4 bases at J, with 13 bases in the middle. The CDR3 spells CASSLEGQGRETQYF. The CDR3 DNA reads TGCGCCAGCAGCTTGGAGGGGCAGGGACGAGAGACCCAGTACTTC.

The V call is TRBV30, the J call TRBJ1-1; no clear D. V gave up 1 base and J gave up 1 base, with 7 bases separating them. This CDR3 is 13 amino acids long. Germline CDR1 is GTSNPN and CDR2 is SVGIG (reference sequence). Here the CDR3 DNA reads TGTGCCTGGAGTGCCCTCCCGAACACTGAAGCTTTCTTT. Its translation: CAWSALPNTEAFF.

The rearrangement joins TRBV27 to TRBJ2-7; 7 nucleotides align to TRBD1. The junction had 11 bases not matched to a gene; V was cut back by 5 bases and J by 4 bases. Germline assignment: CDR1 MNHEY and CDR2 SMNVEV (reference sequence). The CDR3 contains 15 residues. This CDR3 reads CASSTAGGNRYEQYF. The CDR3 bases are TGTGCCAGCAGTACCGCAGGGGGAAACCGGTACGAGCAGTACTTC.

J is TRBJ2-3 and V is TRBV19, with a possible D match to TRBD2 (6 bases). The CDR3 is 16 residues long. Germline values: CDR1 LNHDA, CDR2 SQIVND (reference sequence). The V gene lost 0 bases and the J gene lost 5 bases, with 15 bases spanning the gap. CDR3 sequence: CASSIEMSQGGDTQYF. The CDR3, as DNA: TGTGCCAGTAGTATAGAGATGTCGCAGGGAGGAGATACGCAGTATTTT.

To note about this clone: The junction shows a germline mismatch at one end, possibly a read error. V is TRBV2 and J is TRBJ1-4; TRBD1 is a possible D gene (5 bases). Germline V CDR1 and CDR2: SNHLY, FYNNEI. The CDR3 extends over 11 amino acids. CDR3 amino acids: CASREAGGPSF. The DNA of the CDR3 is TGTGCCAGCAGGGAAGCTGGGGGACCTTCCTTT.

Turning to this clone: At one end the junction does not follow the germline gene, possibly because of a read error. The chain recombines TRBV10-3 with TRBJ1-2; no clear D. The CDR3 length is 16 residues. The germline CDR1 and CDR2 sequences are ENHRY and SYGVKD. In DNA, the CDR3 is TGTGCCATCAGCGAGTCGTTAGGTGAATCTAACTATGGCTACACCTTC. This gives the protein CAISESLGESNYGYTF.

This chain links TRBV12-5 with TRBJ2-2; tentatively, D is TRBD1 (6 bases). CDR1 and CDR2 from the germline V gene are LGHNT and FRNRAP. The CDR3 loop spans 14 amino acids. V lost 10 bases to trimming and J lost 3 bases, with 15 bases between them. CDR3 region: CATSGTLDTGELFF. CDR3 bases: TGTGCTACCTCCGGGACACTAGACACCGGGGAGCTGTTTTTT.

This clone was detected a few times. The genes are TRBV6-5 and TRBJ2-2, with D possibly TRBD2 on 5 matching bases. From germline, CDR1 is MNHEY and CDR2 SVGAGI. Deletions cut 2 bases from V and 4 bases from J, with 8 bases between. The CDR3 runs 14 residues. The DNA for the CDR3 is TGTGCCAGCAGTTACGGGAGCGGCACCGGGGAGCTGTTTTTT. It encodes CASSYGSGTGELFF.

This chain uses TRBV5-1 with TRBJ2-2; D gene ambiguous. Between the trimmed V and J ends, which lost 7 bases and 2 bases, there was a span of 12 bases. Germline V gene sequence: CDR1 SGHRS, CDR2 YFSETQ. This CDR3 has 14 residues. In DNA form, the CDR3 reads TGCGCCAGCGGACCCTCTGGAAACACCGGGGAGCTGTTTTTT. Protein product: CASGPSGNTGELFF.

The chain combines TRBV27 with TRBJ2-5; 14 bases match TRBD2. The CDR3 extends over 23 amino acids. V lost 2 bases to trimming and J lost 0 bases; unmatched junction nucleotides: 20. CDR1 MNHEY and CDR2 SMNVEV come from the germline V gene (reference sequence). CDR3 in amino acids: CASSLRGFFPGLAGGLYQETQYF. The CDR3, as DNA: TGTGCCAGCAGTTTACGGGGGTTTTTTCCAGGACTAGCGGGAGGCTTGTACCAAGAGACCCAGTACTTC.

This chain uses TRBV2 with TRBJ2-2, with D perhaps TRBD2 (6 bases). This CDR3 spans 11 amino acids. The ends were cut back, 6 bases at V and 9 bases at J, with 8 bases in the middle. CDR1 SNHLY and CDR2 FYNNEI come from the germline V gene. CDR3 DNA: TGTGCCAGCAGGGGGGGTTGGGAGCTGTTTTTT. As protein: CASRGGWELFF.

The J gene is TRBJ1-2, the V gene TRBV29-1; tentatively, D is TRBD1 (6 bases). Deletions cut 2 bases from V and 4 bases from J, with 11 bases between. In germline, CDR1 is SQVTM, CDR2 ANQGSEA. The CDR3 runs to 13 residues. The DNA for the CDR3 is TGCAGCGTTGAAACGACAGGACCCTATGGCTACACCTTC. This codes for CSVETTGPYGYTF.